This T cell receptor beta chain was documented in a study of T cell responses to AZD1222 COVID-19 vaccine. For this clone: Its antigen remains unknown.

Overall study results and limits: The donors showed a predominance of white British ancestry and of females, with possible underestimation of clonal diversity. Just 6 or 7 people given AZD1222 tested seropositive at baseline.

Repertoires were generated with immunoSEQ multiplex PCR, while TCRdb's copy carries only in-frame clones and drops some. Of 110,000 to 150,000 clones in the sample, about nine tenths were seen once. The germline V gene encodes CDR1 MNHEY and CDR2 SVGAGI. Trimming stripped 0 bases from V and 7 bases from J, with 18 bases between. CDR3 size: 16 residues. This sample comprised peripheral blood, obtained on day 0 of AZD1222 vaccination. This rearrangement joins TRBV6-5 to TRBJ1-2, with a tentative D call TRBD1 (5 bases). This sequence was found in an adult in good health. DNA of the CDR3: TGTGCCAGCAGTTACTCGCCCTTCTCAGGGAATCCTGGCTACACCTTC. Its translation is CASSYSPFSGNPGYTF.